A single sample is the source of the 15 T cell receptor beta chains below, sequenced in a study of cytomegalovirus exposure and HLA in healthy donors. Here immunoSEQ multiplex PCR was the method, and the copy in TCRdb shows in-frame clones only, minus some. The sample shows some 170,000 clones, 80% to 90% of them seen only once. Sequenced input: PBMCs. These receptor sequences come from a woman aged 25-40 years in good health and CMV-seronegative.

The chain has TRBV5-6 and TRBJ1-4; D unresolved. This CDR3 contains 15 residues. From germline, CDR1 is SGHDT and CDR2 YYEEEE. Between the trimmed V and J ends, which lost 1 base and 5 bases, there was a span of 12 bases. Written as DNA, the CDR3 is TGTGCCAGCAGCTTGTTTTCAGGAGAGAATGAAAAACTGTTTTTT. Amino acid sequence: CASSLFSGENEKLFF. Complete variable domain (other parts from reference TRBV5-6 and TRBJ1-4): DAGVTQSPTHLIKTRGQQVTLRCSPKSGHDTVSWYQQALGQGPQFIFQYYEEEERQRGNFPDRFSGHQFPNYSSELNVNALLLGDSALYLCASSLFSGENEKLFFGSGTQLSVL.

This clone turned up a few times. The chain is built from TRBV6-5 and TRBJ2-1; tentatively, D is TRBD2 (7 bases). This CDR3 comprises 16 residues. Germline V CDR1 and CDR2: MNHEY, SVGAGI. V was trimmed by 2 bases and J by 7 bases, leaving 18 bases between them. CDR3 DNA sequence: TGTGCCAGCAGTTACGGGGCGGGAGTAGGGGGAAATGAGCAGTTCTTC. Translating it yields CASSYGAGVGGNEQFF.

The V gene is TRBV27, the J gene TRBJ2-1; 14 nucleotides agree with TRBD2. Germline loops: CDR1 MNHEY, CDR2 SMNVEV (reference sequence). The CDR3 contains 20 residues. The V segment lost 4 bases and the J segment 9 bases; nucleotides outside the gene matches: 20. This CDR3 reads CASSSHSGTSGGEQVGEQFF. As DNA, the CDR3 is TGTGCCAGCAGTTCCCATTCCGGGACTAGCGGGGGCGAACAGGTTGGTGAGCAGTTCTTC.

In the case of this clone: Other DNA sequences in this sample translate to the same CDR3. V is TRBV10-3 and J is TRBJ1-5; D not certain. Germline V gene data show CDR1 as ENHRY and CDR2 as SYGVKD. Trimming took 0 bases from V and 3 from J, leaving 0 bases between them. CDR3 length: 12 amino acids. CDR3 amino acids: CAISESNQPQHF. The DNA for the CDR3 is TGTGCCATCAGTGAGTCCAATCAGCCCCAGCATTTT.

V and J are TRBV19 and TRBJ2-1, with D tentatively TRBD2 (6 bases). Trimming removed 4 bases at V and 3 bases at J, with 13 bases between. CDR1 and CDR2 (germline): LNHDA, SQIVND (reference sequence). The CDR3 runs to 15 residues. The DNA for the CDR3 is TGTGCCAGTAGTAGGCGTCGGGGGAGCTACAATGAGCAGTTCTTC. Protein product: CASSRRRGSYNEQFF.

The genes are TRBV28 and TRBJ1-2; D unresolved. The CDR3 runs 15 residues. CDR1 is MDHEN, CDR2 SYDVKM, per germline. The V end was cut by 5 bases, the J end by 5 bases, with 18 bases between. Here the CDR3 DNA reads TGTGCCAGCAGTGAGGTACACATCTCAACTTATGGCTACACCTTC. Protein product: CASSEVHISTYGYTF.

As DNA, the CDR3 is TGTGCCAGCAGCCCCGGGAGCTATCTCGATACGCAGTATTTT. It codes for CASSPGSYLDTQYF. The V gene is TRBV11-3, the J gene TRBJ2-3; D possibly corresponds to TRBD2 (6 bases). The CDR3 is 14 amino acids. Germline loops: CDR1 SGHNT, CDR2 YENEEA. The V end was cut by 5 bases, the J end by 6 bases, with 15 bases between. The entire variable domain, with the rest obtained from reference TRBV11-3 and TRBJ2-3, is as follows: EAGVVQSPRYKIIEKKQPVAFWCNPISGHNTLYWYLQNLGQGPELLIRYENEEAVDDSQLPKDRFSAERLKGVDSTLKIQPAELGDSAVYLCASSPGSYLDTQYFGPGTRLTVL.

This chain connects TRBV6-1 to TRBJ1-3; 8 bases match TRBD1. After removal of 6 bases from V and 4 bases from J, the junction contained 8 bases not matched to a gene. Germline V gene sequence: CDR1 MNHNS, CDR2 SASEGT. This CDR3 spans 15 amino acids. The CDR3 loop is CASSVDRGSGNTIYF. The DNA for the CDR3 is TGTGCCAGCAGCGTAGACAGGGGCTCAGGAAACACCATATATTTT.

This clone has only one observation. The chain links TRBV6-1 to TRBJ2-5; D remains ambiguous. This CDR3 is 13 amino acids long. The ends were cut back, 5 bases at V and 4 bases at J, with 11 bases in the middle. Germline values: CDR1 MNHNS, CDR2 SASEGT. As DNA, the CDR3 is TGTGCCAGCAGTTATATGAATCGAGAGACCCAGTACTTC. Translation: CASSYMNRETQYF.

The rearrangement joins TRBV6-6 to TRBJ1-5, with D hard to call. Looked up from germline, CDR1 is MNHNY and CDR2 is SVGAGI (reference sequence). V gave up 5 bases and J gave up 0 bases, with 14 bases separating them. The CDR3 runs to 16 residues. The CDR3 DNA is TGTGCCAGCAGTCCTAGGGAATCGTATAGCAATCAGCCCCAGCATTTT. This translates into CASSPRESYSNQPQHF.

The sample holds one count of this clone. The CDR3 is CASSLGSGELFF. The CDR3 DNA is TGTGCCAGCAGCTTGGGCTCCGGGGAGCTGTTTTTT. The chain employs TRBV5-6 and TRBJ2-2, with D hard to call. The CDR3 totals 12 residues. V was cut by 0 bases and J by 6 bases, with 3 bases left in between. CDR1 SGHDT and CDR2 YYEEEE come from the germline V gene.

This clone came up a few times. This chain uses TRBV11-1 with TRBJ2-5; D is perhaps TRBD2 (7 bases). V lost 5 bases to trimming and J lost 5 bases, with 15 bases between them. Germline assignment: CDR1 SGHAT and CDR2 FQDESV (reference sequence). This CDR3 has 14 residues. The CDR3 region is CASSVWGGRETQYF. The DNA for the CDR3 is TGTGCCAGCAGCGTCTGGGGGGGCAGGGAGACCCAGTACTTC. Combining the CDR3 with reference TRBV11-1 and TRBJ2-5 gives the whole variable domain EAEVAQSPRYKITEKSQAVAFWCDPISGHATLYWYRQILGQGPELLVQFQDESVVDDSQLPKDRFSAERLKGVDSTLKIQPAELGDSAMYLCASSVWGGRETQYFGPGTRLLVL.

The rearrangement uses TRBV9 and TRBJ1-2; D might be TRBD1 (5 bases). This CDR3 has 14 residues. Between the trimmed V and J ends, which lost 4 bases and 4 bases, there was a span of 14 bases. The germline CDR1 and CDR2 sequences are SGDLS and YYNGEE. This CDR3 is CASSHGGSAYGYTF. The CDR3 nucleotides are TGTGCCAGCAGCCACGGGGGATCGGCCTATGGCTACACCTTC.

The CDR3 nucleotides are TGTGCCAGCAGTAGAGGGGCCACCCTAACAGATACGCAGTATTTT. Its translation: CASSRGATLTDTQYF. V and J are TRBV11-3 and TRBJ2-3; the D gene could be TRBD1 or TRBD2 (5 bases each). The length of the CDR3 is 15 residues. The germline V gene has CDR1 SGHNT and CDR2 YENEEA. Trimming took 6 bases from V and 3 from J, leaving 16 bases between them.

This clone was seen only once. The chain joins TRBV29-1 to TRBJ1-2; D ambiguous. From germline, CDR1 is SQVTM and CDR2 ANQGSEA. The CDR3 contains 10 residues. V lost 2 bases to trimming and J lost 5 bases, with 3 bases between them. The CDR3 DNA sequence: TGCAGCGTTGAACATTATGGCTACACCTTC. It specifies CSVEHYGYTF. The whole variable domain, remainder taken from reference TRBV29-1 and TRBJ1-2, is SAVISQKPSRDICQRGTSLTIQCQVDSQVTMMFWYRQQPGQSLTLIATANQGSEATYESGFVIDKFPISRPNLTFSTLTVSNMSPEDSSIYLCSVEHYGYTFGSGTRLTVV.